This T cell receptor (beta chain) came from a study of cytomegalovirus exposure and HLA in healthy donors. General observations from the study: Roughly even sequencing depth across donors was the assumption behind the presence/absence analyses. An analysis that came later showed most CMV-associated TCR beta chains appearing HLA-restricted.

Points on this clone: The antigen is not known.

Vbeta (60) and Jbeta (13) primers were used in the PCR. The table came from immunoSEQ multiplex PCR; TCRdb's copy has only in-frame clones and leaves some out. This sample has approximately 210,000 clones; 70% to 80% occur once, and the top ten carry 0.39%. Trimming left V 4 bases short and J 3 bases short, with 10 bases between. This CDR3 has 13 residues. Per germline, CDR1 SGHNT and CDR2 YYREEE (reference sequence). The rearrangement uses TRBV5-4 and TRBJ1-1; possible D gene TRBD1, 5 bases. This receptor was identified in a male donor in good health and CMV-seropositive. Sequencing used PBMCs. The CDR3 DNA reads TGTGCCAGCAGCCGAGACAGTCACACTGAAGCTTTCTTT. Protein product: CASSRDSHTEAFF.